The clone carrying this TCR beta chain was seen ten or more times. Time point of the sample: newly diagnosed GD, antithyroid drugs for less than 3 months. PBMC-extracted RNA yielded the TCR library. These data come from a study of regulatory T cells in long-lasting Graves disease. Arm-PCR of CDR3 regions and iRepertoire HTBI primers were used to build TCR beta libraries. TCRdb re-derived calls from the multiplex PCR reads in MiXCR, one entry per CDR3 protein. The sample yields around 460,000 distinct CDR3 sequences, 12% to 15% seen once. The germline V and J ends were trimmed by 1 base and 5 bases, with 11 bases remaining between them. CDR3 length equals 14 residues. CDR1 is SGHVS, CDR2 FQNEAQ, per germline. This same sample was also part of a study on T cells in Graves' hyperthyroidism and ophthalmopathy.

This TCR came from a woman aged 45-65 years with Graves disease. The J gene is TRBJ2-5, the V gene TRBV7-8; either TRBD1 or TRBD2 may supply D (6 bases each). Here the sequenced sample was peripheral blood mononuclear cells (PBMCs), taken at new diagnosis, from a patient treated with antithyroid drugs. The CDR3 nucleotides read TGTGCCAGCAGCTTAGAAGGGGGAGGCGAGACCCAGTACTTC. Translating gives CASSLEGGGETQYF.